This TCR beta chain was sequenced in a study of T-cell reconstitution after alpha-beta-depleted transplantation in children. Study conclusions and caveats: From surviving recipient T cells and thymic progenitors came the high day-60 TCRbeta diversity observed in some patients. By about two months after transplant, alpha-beta T cells reportedly arose from several hundred graft clones that had expanded.

The CDR3 runs 16 residues. The V end was cut by 0 bases, the J end by 5 bases, with 15 bases between. CDR1 is SGHRS, CDR2 YFSETQ, per germline. The table lists this clonotype with a few counts. Its antigen remains unknown. During its preparation, the TCRbeta library received unique molecular identifiers. From the PCR reads, TCRdb called clonotypes with MiXCR, one entry per CDR3 protein. The data show 750,000 to 950,000 distinct CDR3 sequences, 16% seen once. The rearrangement joins TRBV5-1 to TRBJ2-1; D gene ambiguous. The material sequenced was PBMCs, mostly from graft donor cells, taken 360 days after TCRalphabeta/CD19-depleted stem cell transplant. The origin of this receptor is a male patient between 5 and 17 years old who had a stem cell transplant for acute lymphoblastic leukemia, so the T cells may come from the graft donor. The CDR3: CASSLEAARLNNEQFF. The CDR3 DNA sequence: TGCGCCAGCAGCTTGGAGGCGGCCCGCTTAAACAATGAGCAGTTCTTC.